Below are 31 T cell receptor beta chains sequenced from a single sample in a study of blood T cell repertoires in COVID-19. Libraries were prepared by immunoSEQ multiplex PCR; TCRdb keeps only in-frame clonotypes and omits some of them. This table holds approximately 89,000 clones, 65% to 85% found once. Sequencing input: peripheral blood. Receptor source: a man between 65 and 85 years old with COVID-19, enrolled during active disease.

V usage is TRBV2 and J usage is TRBJ1-5, with 7 bases aligning to TRBD1. This CDR3 contains 17 residues. The V segment lost 4 bases and the J segment 1 base; nucleotides outside the gene matches: 10. Germline V gene lookup returns CDR1 SNHLY and CDR2 FYNNEI. Here the CDR3 reads CASSGFRGRWSNQPQHF. The DNA for the CDR3 is TGTGCCAGCAGTGGGTTTAGGGGGCGATGGAGCAATCAGCCCCAGCATTTT.

This sequence joins TRBV7-6 and TRBJ2-7; D is unresolved. The V end was cut by 2 bases, the J end by 3 bases, with 20 bases between. The CDR3 length is 17 residues. CDR1 and CDR2 (germline): SGHVS, FNYEAQ. DNA of the CDR3: TGTGCCAGCAGCTTAAAGCCCCCCTCAACCGGAGTCTACGAGCAGTACTTC. It encodes CASSLKPPSTGVYEQYF.

The V call is TRBV7-8, the J call TRBJ1-1; TRBD1 matches 7 bases. CDR3 length: 15 residues. V lost 2 bases and J lost 4; bases outside the gene matches: 7. CDR1 SGHVS and CDR2 FQNEAQ come from the germline V gene. CDR3 residues: CASSLLSQGGTEAFF. DNA of the CDR3: TGTGCCAGCAGCTTACTCTCGCAGGGGGGCACTGAAGCTTTCTTT.

V is TRBV11-2 and J is TRBJ2-7; 11 nucleotides line up with TRBD2. The CDR3 spans 15 residues. J was trimmed by 7 bases and V by 5 bases; bases with no gene match: 10. Looked up from germline, CDR1 is SGHAT and CDR2 is FQNNGV. CDR3 sequence reads: CASSPLTSGIEEQYF. The CDR3 DNA is TGTGCCAGCAGCCCTCTGACTAGCGGGATCGAAGAGCAGTACTTC.

The genes are TRBV7-2 and TRBJ1-6; 8 positions agree with TRBD1. Germline V lookup: CDR1 SGHTA, CDR2 FQGNSA. V gave up 5 bases and J gave up 9 bases; unmatched junction bases: 9. The CDR3 consists of 15 residues. CDR3 nucleotide sequence: TGTGCCAGCAGCCCACAGGGGGGGTTGGCTTCACCCCTCCACTTT. Translation gives CASSPQGGLASPLHF.

The sample holds one count of this clone. The J gene is TRBJ2-5, the V gene TRBV2; 7 positions agree with TRBD1. Unmatched junction bases numbered 7, after V lost 2 bases and J lost 4 bases. Per the germline V gene, CDR1 is SNHLY and CDR2 is FYNNEI. The CDR3 is made up of 15 amino acids. CDR3 bases: TGTGCCAGCAGTGAATTGACAGGGTTAGGAGAGACCCAGTACTTC. Protein sequence: CASSELTGLGETQYF. Full variable domain (missing parts from reference TRBV2 and TRBJ2-5): EPEVTQTPSHQVTQMGQEVILRCVPISNHLYFYWYRQILGQKVEFLVSFYNNEISEKSEIFDDQFSVERPDGSNFTLKIRSTKLEDSAMYFCASSELTGLGETQYFGPGTRLLVL.

This chain uses TRBV18 with TRBJ1-3, with TRBD1 matching 10 bases. The CDR3 runs to 17 residues. Germline CDR1 KGHSH, CDR2 LQKENI. Unmatched junction bases numbered 6, after V lost 3 bases and J lost 1 base. The CDR3, as DNA: TGTGCCAGCTCACCGCGACAGGGGGCAAGGTCTGGAAACACCATATATTTT. Protein product: CASSPRQGARSGNTIYF. Looking up the rest from reference TRBV18 and TRBJ1-3 gives the full variable domain: NAGVMQNPRHLVRRRGQEARLRCSPMKGHSHVYWYRQLPEEGLKFMVYLQKENIIDESGMPKERFSAEFPKEGPSILRIQQVVRGDSAAYFCASSPRQGARSGNTIYFGEGSWLTVV.

The genes are TRBV18 and TRBJ1-5; D gene unclear. Germline V CDR1 and CDR2: KGHSH, LQKENI. This CDR3 is built from 13 residues. The V end was cut by 2 bases, the J end by 4 bases, with 6 bases between. The chain's CDR3 is CASSPGENQPQHF. DNA for the CDR3: TGTGCCAGCTCACCAGGGGAGAATCAGCCCCAGCATTTT.

The chain recombines TRBV19 with TRBJ2-5, with 8 bases matching TRBD1. V lost 5 bases to trimming and J lost 4 bases; unmatched junction nucleotides: 6. Germline V lookup: CDR1 LNHDA, CDR2 SQIVND (reference sequence). The CDR3 consists of 14 residues. The CDR3 DNA sequence: TGTGCCAGTAGTCCCAGGGACAGGCCAGAGACCCAGTACTTC. Translation: CASSPRDRPETQYF.

This chain joins TRBV7-2 and TRBJ2-7, with TRBD2 matching 8 bases. The CDR3 contains 16 residues. Trimming at V came to 2 bases and at J to 5 bases, leaving 11 bases not matched to a gene. Germline CDR1 SGHTA, CDR2 FQGNSA. CDR3 nucleotide sequence: TGTGCCAGCAGCTTAATCGGGGGGGCCGTTCAGAACGAGCAGTACTTC. It is translated as CASSLIGGAVQNEQYF.

This clone was found a few times. This chain links TRBV5-6 with TRBJ1-6; TRBD1 aligns across 10 bases. The V and J ends lost 0 bases and 7 bases, in that order; junction bases with no gene match: 1. Germline loops: CDR1 SGHDT, CDR2 YYEEEE. This CDR3 is built from 15 residues. CDR3 nucleotide sequence: TGTGCCAGCAGCTTGGGGGACAGGGGAAATTCACCCCTCCACTTT. Protein product: CASSLGDRGNSPLHF. Full variable domain (outside the CDR3, taken from reference TRBV5-6 and TRBJ1-6): DAGVTQSPTHLIKTRGQQVTLRCSPKSGHDTVSWYQQALGQGPQFIFQYYEEEERQRGNFPDRFSGHQFPNYSSELNVNALLLGDSALYLCASSLGDRGNSPLHFGNGTRLTVT.

The chain couples TRBV6-6 to TRBJ1-6, with TRBD1 matching 8 bases. Germline trimming cut 5 bases from V and 6 bases from J; bases unmatched to any gene: 3. CDR1 and CDR2 (germline): MNHNY, SVGAGI (reference sequence). The CDR3 has 14 residues. The CDR3 region is CASSVTGGNSPLHF. The CDR3 coding sequence is TGTGCCAGCAGTGTAACAGGGGGTAATTCACCCCTCCACTTT.

This CDR3 is CASSLPWGGTDTQYF. CDR3 coding DNA: TGTGCCAGCAGCCTACCTTGGGGGGGCACAGATACGCAGTATTTT. V is TRBV7-2 and J is TRBJ2-3; possible D gene TRBD2, 6 bases. Trimming removed 5 bases at V and 1 base at J, with 13 bases between. Germline loops: CDR1 SGHTA, CDR2 FQGNSA. The CDR3 loop spans 15 amino acids.

This chain uses TRBV5-6 with TRBJ2-7, with 7 bases fitting TRBD1. Germline V lookup: CDR1 SGHDT, CDR2 YYEEEE. Trimming cost V 4 bases and J 1 base; bases outside gene matches: 8. This CDR3 contains 15 residues. The CDR3 bases are TGTGCCAGCAGCCATAGGTCGACAGGGTCCTACGAGCAGTACTTC. It encodes CASSHRSTGSYEQYF.

The gene calls are TRBV19 and TRBJ1-5; D remains ambiguous. Germline V gives CDR1 LNHDA, CDR2 SQIVND (reference sequence). This CDR3 is built from 13 residues. Trimming took 4 bases from V and 0 from J, leaving 4 bases between them. The CDR3 DNA sequence: TGTGCCAGTAGTACCAGTAGCAATCAGCCCCAGCATTTT. Residues: CASSTSSNQPQHF.

The V call is TRBV7-8, the J call TRBJ2-2, with D tentatively TRBD1 (6 bases). The ends were cut back, 4 bases at V and 3 bases at J, with 15 bases in the middle. The CDR3 consists of 16 residues. CDR1 is SGHVS and CDR2 is FQNEAQ in the germline V gene. The CDR3 nucleotides are TGTGCCAGCAGCTCTGAGTGGGACACCTACACCGGGGAGCTGTTTTTT. Amino acids: CASSSEWDTYTGELFF. Full variable domain (rest looked up from reference TRBV7-8 and TRBJ2-2): GAGVSQSPRYKVAKRGQDVALRCDPISGHVSLFWYQQALGQGPEFLTYFQNEAQLDKSGLPSDRFFAERPEGSVSTLKIQRTQQEDSAVYLCASSSEWDTYTGELFFGEGSRLTVL.

This chain links TRBV28 with TRBJ2-7, with 8 nucleotides matching TRBD1. V lost 6 bases to trimming and J lost 7 bases; unmatched junction nucleotides: 14. The CDR3 runs to 15 residues. The germline CDR1 and CDR2 sequences are MDHEN and SYDVKM. The CDR3 nucleotides are TGTGCCAGCAGACACATCCGGGACAGGCCTGAGGAGCAGTACTTC. Its protein is CASRHIRDRPEEQYF.

This clone has a single count. This rearrangement joins TRBV5-1 to TRBJ2-3, with 8 bases matching TRBD2. Trimming cost V 5 bases and J 5 bases; bases outside gene matches: 7. Germline assignment: CDR1 SGHRS and CDR2 YFSETQ. CDR3 length equals 14 residues. CDR3 residues: CASSKGTSKDTQYF. As DNA, the CDR3 is TGCGCCAGCAGTAAGGGGACTAGTAAAGATACGCAGTATTTT.

This chain joins TRBV19 and TRBJ1-6, with a weak D call TRBD1 (5 bases). V lost 7 bases and J 4 bases, leaving 17 bases between the germline ends. Looked up from germline, CDR1 is LNHDA and CDR2 is SQIVND (reference sequence). This CDR3 region has 16 residues. The DNA for the CDR3 is TGTGCCAGTACCCAGACCCGGACATTTTATAATTCACCCCTCCACTTT. This encodes CASTQTRTFYNSPLHF.

This clone was seen once. The gene calls are TRBV18 and TRBJ1-3; a weak D match, TRBD1 (6 bases). The germline V and J ends were trimmed by 0 bases and 0 bases, with 12 bases remaining between them. The V gene's germline CDR1 is KGHSH and CDR2 LQKENI. The CDR3 runs to 17 residues. CDR3 nucleotide sequence: TGTGCCAGCTCACCACCCAATGGGGACACCTCTGGAAACACCATATATTTT. Its protein product is CASSPPNGDTSGNTIYF.

Only a few counts were recorded for this clone. This chain links TRBV7-2 with TRBJ2-7; TRBD1 agrees at 10 bases. The germline V gene encodes CDR1 SGHTA and CDR2 FQGNSA. V lost 2 bases, J lost 2 bases, and 3 bases stayed unmatched. This CDR3 comprises 15 residues. The CDR3 DNA reads TGTGCCAGCAGCTTAAGGGGACAGGGGACCTACGAGCAGTACTTC. This sequence encodes CASSLRGQGTYEQYF.

The rearrangement uses TRBV6-1 and TRBJ1-6, with D uncertain. Trimming cost V 0 bases and J 9 bases, with 12 bases left between them. Germline CDR1 is MNHNS and CDR2 is SASEGT. CDR3 length equals 15 residues. The CDR3 sequence: CASSEARSQRSPLHF. CDR3 bases: TGTGCCAGCAGTGAAGCGCGGTCACAACGTTCACCCCTCCACTTT.

The V call is TRBV5-1, the J call TRBJ1-6; the D gene is possibly TRBD1 (6 bases). Germline CDR1 is SGHRS and CDR2 is YFSETQ. The CDR3 contains 16 residues. V gave up 4 bases and J gave up 0 bases, with 11 bases separating them. The CDR3: CASSIGQYSYNSPLHF. CDR3 bases: TGCGCCAGCAGCATCGGACAGTACTCCTATAATTCACCCCTCCACTTT. The full variable domain, its missing parts supplied by reference TRBV5-1 and TRBJ1-6, is KAGVTQTPRYLIKTRGQQVTLSCSPISGHRSVSWYQQTPGQGLQFLFEYFSETQRNKGNFPGRFSGRQFSNSRSEMNVSTLELGDSALYLCASSIGQYSYNSPLHFGNGTRLTVT.

The chain carries TRBV3-1 (or the pseudogene TRBV3-2) and TRBJ2-3, with D possibly matching TRBD2 (6 bases). The CDR3 is 15 residues long. Deletions cut 2 bases from V and 0 bases from J, with 9 bases between. Germline V gene data show CDR1 as LGHDT and CDR2 as YNNKEL (reference sequence). CDR3 sequence: CASSQRLGSTDTQYF. DNA of the CDR3: TGTGCCAGCAGCCAAAGACTAGGAAGCACAGATACGCAGTATTTT.

This chain connects TRBV5-1 to TRBJ2-7; 9 bases are shared with TRBD2. Germline V gene sequence: CDR1 SGHRS, CDR2 YFSETQ. The CDR3 length is 15 residues. V shed 4 bases, J shed 5 bases, and the junction held 10 bases outside the gene matches. Here the CDR3 reads CASSLPSGTVNEQYF. CDR3 nucleotides: TGCGCCAGCAGCCTACCTAGCGGGACTGTAAACGAGCAGTACTTC. The complete variable domain, with remaining parts taken from reference TRBV5-1 and TRBJ2-7, reads KAGVTQTPRYLIKTRGQQVTLSCSPISGHRSVSWYQQTPGQGLQFLFEYFSETQRNKGNFPGRFSGRQFSNSRSEMNVSTLELGDSALYLCASSLPSGTVNEQYFGPGTRLTVT.

Only a few counts were recorded for this clone. This rearrangement joins TRBV18 to TRBJ2-3, with 13 bases that match TRBD2. Germline loops: CDR1 KGHSH, CDR2 LQKENI. This CDR3 has 19 amino acids. Losses at the gene ends were 1 base for V and 0 bases for J; bases not matched to a gene: 7. The CDR3, as DNA: TGTGCCAGCTCACCACGTCAACTAGCGGGAGGGGCTAGCACAGATACGCAGTATTTT. It encodes CASSPRQLAGGASTDTQYF.

The rearrangement uses TRBV7-2 and TRBJ2-1; tentative D call: TRBD1 (5 bases). The CDR3 runs 14 residues. Germline assignment: CDR1 SGHTA and CDR2 FQGNSA. The V gene lost 0 bases and the J gene lost 7 bases, with 10 bases spanning the gap. CDR3 sequence (DNA): TGTGCCAGCAGCTTAGCGATAGGGGTGAATGAGCAGTTCTTC. Translated, it gives CASSLAIGVNEQFF.

V is TRBV4-2 and J is TRBJ2-1; D perhaps matches TRBD2 (5 bases). The germline CDR1 and CDR2 sequences are LGHNA and YNFKEQ. This CDR3 has 13 residues. The V gene lost 0 bases and the J gene lost 15 bases, with 15 bases spanning the gap. As DNA, the CDR3 is TGTGCCAGCAGCCAAGATGAGTGGACTTCCCCGTTCTTC. It is translated as CASSQDEWTSPFF.

The CDR3 coding sequence is TGTGCCAGCCGCGACGTAGGGACTCACGAGCAGTACTTC. This encodes CASRDVGTHEQYF. The rearrangement joins TRBV6-6 to TRBJ2-7, with D possibly matching TRBD2 (6 bases). Trimming stripped 8 bases from V and 5 bases from J, with 16 bases between. Germline V gene lookup returns CDR1 MNHNY and CDR2 SVGAGI (reference sequence). The CDR3 sequence is 13 residues long.

The gene calls are TRBV6-5 and TRBJ2-5; TRBD1 matches 8 bases. V lost 8 bases to trimming and J lost 4 bases; unmatched junction nucleotides: 9. The length of the CDR3 is 14 residues. The germline gives CDR1 MNHEY, CDR2 SVGAGI. As DNA, the CDR3 is TGTGCCAGCGGGCTAGGACAGGGTCGAGAGACCCAGTACTTC. It encodes CASGLGQGRETQYF.

The gene calls are TRBV6-5 and TRBJ1-6; 8 nucleotides line up with TRBD1. V shed 2 bases, J shed 8 bases, and the junction held 5 bases outside the gene matches. This CDR3 comprises 15 residues. Germline CDR1 reads MNHEY; CDR2 reads SVGAGI. DNA for the CDR3: TGTGCCAGCAGTTACGCGGACAGGGTTGATTCACCCCTCCACTTT. As protein: CASSYADRVDSPLHF.